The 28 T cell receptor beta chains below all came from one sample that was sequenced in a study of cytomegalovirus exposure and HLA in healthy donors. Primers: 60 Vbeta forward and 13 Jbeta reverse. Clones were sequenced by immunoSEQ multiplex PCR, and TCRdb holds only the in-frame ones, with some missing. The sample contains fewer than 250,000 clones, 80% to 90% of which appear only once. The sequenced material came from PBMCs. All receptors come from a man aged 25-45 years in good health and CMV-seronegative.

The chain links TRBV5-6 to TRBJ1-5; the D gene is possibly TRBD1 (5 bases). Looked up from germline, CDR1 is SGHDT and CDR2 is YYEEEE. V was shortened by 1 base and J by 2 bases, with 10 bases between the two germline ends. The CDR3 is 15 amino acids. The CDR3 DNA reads TGTGCCAGCAGCTTGAACGGGGGTCGCAATCAGCCCCAGCATTTT. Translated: CASSLNGGRNQPQHF.

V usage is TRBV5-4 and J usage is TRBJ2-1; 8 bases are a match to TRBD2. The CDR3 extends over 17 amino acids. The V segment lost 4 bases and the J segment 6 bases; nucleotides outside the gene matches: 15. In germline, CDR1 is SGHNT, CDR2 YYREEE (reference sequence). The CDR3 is CASSAPTLRGASNEQFF. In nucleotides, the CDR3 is TGTGCCAGCAGCGCACCGACACTGCGGGGGGCCTCCAATGAGCAGTTCTTC.

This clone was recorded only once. The CDR3 region is CASSLRRDTQYF. CDR3 nucleotide sequence: TGTGCCAGCAGCTTAAGGAGGGATACGCAGTATTTT. V gene TRBV7-2 combines with J gene TRBJ2-3, with D possibly TRBD2 on 5 matching bases. The germline V gene encodes CDR1 SGHTA and CDR2 FQGNSA. Trimming cost V 2 bases and J 6 bases, with 6 bases left between them. CDR3 length equals 12 residues.

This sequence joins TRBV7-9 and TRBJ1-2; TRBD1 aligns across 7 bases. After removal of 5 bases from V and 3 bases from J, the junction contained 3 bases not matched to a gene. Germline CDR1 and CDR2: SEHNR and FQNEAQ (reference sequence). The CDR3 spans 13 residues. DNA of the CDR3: TGTGCCAGCAGCATTACAGGGGACTATGGCTACACCTTC. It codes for CASSITGDYGYTF.

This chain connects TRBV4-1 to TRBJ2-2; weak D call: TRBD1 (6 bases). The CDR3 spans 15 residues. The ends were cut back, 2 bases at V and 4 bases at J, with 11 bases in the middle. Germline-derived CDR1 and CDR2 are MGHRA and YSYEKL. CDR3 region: CASSQRDRLTGELFF. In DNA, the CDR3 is TGCGCCAGCAGCCAACGCGACAGGCTCACCGGGGAGCTGTTTTTT.

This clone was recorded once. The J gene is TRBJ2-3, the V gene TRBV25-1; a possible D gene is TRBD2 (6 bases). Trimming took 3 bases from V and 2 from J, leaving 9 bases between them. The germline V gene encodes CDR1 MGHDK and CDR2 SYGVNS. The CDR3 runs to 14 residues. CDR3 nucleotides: TGTGCCAGCAGTGAGCCGGGGGTCACAGATACGCAGTATTTT. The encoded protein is CASSEPGVTDTQYF.

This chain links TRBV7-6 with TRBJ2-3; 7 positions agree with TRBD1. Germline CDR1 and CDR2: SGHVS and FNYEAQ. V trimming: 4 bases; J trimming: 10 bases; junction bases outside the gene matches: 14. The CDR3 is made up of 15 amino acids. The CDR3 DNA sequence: TGTGCCAGCAGCTCAAGGGGGAGAGGGGGCGACCCGCAGTATTTT. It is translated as CASSSRGRGGDPQYF.

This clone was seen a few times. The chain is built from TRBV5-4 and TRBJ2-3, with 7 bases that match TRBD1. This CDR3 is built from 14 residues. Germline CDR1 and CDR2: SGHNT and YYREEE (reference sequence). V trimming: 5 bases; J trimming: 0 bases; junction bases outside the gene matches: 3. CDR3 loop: CASRQQGSTDTQYF. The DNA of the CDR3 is TGTGCCAGCAGACAACAGGGGAGCACAGATACGCAGTATTTT.

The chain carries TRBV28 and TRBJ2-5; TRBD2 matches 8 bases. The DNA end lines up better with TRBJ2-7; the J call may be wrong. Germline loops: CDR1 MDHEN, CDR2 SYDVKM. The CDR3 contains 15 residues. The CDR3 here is CASRQPGLVSYEQYF. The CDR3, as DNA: TGTGCCAGCAGACAGCCGGGACTAGTCTCCTACGAGCAGTACTTC.

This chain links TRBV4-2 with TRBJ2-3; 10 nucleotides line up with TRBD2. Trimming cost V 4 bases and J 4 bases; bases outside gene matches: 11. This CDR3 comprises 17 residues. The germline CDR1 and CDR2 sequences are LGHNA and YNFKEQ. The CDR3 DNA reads TGTGCCAGCAGCCCCCTGGGGAGCGGGGGGGTTGCAGATACGCAGTATTTT. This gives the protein CASSPLGSGGVADTQYF.

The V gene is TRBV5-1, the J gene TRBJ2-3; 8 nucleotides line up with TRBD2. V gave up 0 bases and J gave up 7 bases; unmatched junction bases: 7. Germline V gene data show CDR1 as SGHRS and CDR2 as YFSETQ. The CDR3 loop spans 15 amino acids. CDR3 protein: CASSLEAGGRNTQYF. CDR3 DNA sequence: TGCGCCAGCAGCTTGGAGGCGGGGGGTAGGAATACGCAGTATTTT.

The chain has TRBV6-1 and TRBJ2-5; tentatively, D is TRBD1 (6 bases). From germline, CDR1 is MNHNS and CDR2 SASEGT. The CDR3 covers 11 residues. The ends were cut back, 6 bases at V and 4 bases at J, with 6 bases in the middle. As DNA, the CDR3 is TGTGCCAGCAGACAGGGAGAGACCCAGTACTTC. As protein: CASRQGETQYF.

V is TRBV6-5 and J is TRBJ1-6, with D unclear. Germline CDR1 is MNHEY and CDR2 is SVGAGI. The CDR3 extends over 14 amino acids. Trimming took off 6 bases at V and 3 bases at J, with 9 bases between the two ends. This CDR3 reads CASSLEGYNSPLHF. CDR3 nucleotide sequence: TGTGCCAGCAGCCTCGAGGGCTATAATTCACCCCTCCACTTT.

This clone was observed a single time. The CDR3, as DNA: TGCGCCAGCAGCCAAGATCAGGCAGGGTCCTACGAGCAGTACTTC. Protein product: CASSQDQAGSYEQYF. The rearrangement uses TRBV4-1 and TRBJ2-7, with D possibly matching TRBD1 (5 bases). V was shortened by 0 bases and J by 1 base, with 10 bases between the two germline ends. Per the germline V gene, CDR1 is MGHRA and CDR2 is YSYEKL. CDR3 size: 15 residues.

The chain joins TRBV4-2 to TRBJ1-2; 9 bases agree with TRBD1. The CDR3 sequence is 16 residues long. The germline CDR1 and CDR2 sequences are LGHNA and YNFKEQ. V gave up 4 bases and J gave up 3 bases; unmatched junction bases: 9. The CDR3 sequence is CASSPSGTGRHYGYTF. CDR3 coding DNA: TGTGCCAGCAGCCCGTCCGGGACAGGGAGGCACTATGGCTACACCTTC.

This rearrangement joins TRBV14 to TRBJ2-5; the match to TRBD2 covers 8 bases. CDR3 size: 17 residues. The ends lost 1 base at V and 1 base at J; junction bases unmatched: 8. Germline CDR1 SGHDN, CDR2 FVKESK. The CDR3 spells CASSQGMFAGGQETQYF. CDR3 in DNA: TGTGCCAGCAGCCAAGGGATGTTTGCGGGGGGCCAAGAGACCCAGTACTTC. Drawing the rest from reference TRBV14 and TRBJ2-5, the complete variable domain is EAGVTQFPSHSVIEKGQTVTLRCDPISGHDNLYWYRRVMGKEIKFLLHFVKESKQDESGMPNNRFLAERTGGTYSTLKVQPAELEDSGVYFCASSQGMFAGGQETQYFGPGTRLLVL.

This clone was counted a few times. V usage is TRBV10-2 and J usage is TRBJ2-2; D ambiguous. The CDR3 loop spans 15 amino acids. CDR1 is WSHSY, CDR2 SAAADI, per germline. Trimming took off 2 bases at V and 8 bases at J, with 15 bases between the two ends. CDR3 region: CASSEGRLTVGELFF. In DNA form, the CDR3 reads TGCGCCAGCAGTGAGGGCAGGTTAACGGTAGGGGAGCTGTTTTTT.

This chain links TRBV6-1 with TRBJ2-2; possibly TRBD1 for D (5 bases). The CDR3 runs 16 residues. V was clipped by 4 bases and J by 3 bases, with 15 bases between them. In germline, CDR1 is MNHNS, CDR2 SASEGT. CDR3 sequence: CASSVQGQGYTGELFF. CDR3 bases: TGTGCCAGCAGTGTACAAGGCCAGGGCTACACCGGGGAGCTGTTTTTT.

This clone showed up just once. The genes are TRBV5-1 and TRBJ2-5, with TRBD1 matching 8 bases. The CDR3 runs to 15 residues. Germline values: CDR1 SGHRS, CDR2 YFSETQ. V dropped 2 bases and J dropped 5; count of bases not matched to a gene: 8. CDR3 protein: CASSLGAGGIETQYF. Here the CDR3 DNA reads TGCGCCAGCAGCTTAGGGGCAGGGGGCATCGAGACCCAGTACTTC.

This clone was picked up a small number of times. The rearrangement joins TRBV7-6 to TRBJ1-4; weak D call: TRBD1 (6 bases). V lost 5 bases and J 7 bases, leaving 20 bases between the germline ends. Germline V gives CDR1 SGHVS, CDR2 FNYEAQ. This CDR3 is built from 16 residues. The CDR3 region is CASSHPAWDIPEKLFF. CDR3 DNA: TGTGCCAGCAGCCACCCAGCATGGGACATCCCTGAAAAACTGTTTTTT.

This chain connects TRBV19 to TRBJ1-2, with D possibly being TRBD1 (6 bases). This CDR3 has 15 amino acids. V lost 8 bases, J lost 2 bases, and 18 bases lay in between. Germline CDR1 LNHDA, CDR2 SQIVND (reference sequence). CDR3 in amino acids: CASVRGNRVNYGYTF. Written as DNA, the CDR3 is TGTGCCAGTGTAAGAGGAAACAGGGTAAACTATGGCTACACCTTC.

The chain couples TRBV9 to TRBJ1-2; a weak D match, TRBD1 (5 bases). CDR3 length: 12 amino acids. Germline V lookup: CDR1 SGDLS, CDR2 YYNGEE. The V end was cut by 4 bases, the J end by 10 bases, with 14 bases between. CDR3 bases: TGTGCCAGCAGCTTCCAGGGCTGGGACTACACCTTC. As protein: CASSFQGWDYTF.

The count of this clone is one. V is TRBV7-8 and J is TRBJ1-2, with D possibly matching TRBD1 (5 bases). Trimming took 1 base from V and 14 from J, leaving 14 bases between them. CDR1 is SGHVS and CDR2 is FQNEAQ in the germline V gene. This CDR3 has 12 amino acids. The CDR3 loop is CASSLVRQGSTF. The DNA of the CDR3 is TGTGCCAGCAGCTTAGTTCGGCAGGGAAGTACCTTC. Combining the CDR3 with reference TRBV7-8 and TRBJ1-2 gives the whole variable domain GAGVSQSPRYKVAKRGQDVALRCDPISGHVSLFWYQQALGQGPEFLTYFQNEAQLDKSGLPSDRFFAERPEGSVSTLKIQRTQQEDSAVYLCASSLVRQGSTFGSGTRLTVV.

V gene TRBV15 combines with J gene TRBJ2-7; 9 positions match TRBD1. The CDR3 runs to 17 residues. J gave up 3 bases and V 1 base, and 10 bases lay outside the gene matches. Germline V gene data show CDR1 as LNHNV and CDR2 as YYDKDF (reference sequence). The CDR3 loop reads CATSRVIGTGNYYEQYF. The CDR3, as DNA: TGTGCCACCAGCAGAGTGATTGGGACAGGGAATTACTACGAGCAGTACTTC.

CDR3 DNA: TGTGCCAGCAGCCAAGATCCTTCGACAGGCGAGCAGTACTTC. It translates to CASSQDPSTGEQYF. The chain combines TRBV4-2 with TRBJ2-7; a possible D gene is TRBD1 (6 bases). Trimming took off 0 bases at V and 6 bases at J, with 12 bases between the two ends. Per the germline V gene, CDR1 is LGHNA and CDR2 is YNFKEQ. The CDR3 is 14 residues long.

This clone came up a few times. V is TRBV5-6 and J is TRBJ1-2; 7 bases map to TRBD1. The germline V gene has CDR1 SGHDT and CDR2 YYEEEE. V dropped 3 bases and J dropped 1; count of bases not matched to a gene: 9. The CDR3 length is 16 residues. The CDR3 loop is CASSSATGPFNYGYTF. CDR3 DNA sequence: TGTGCCAGCAGCTCAGCGACAGGGCCCTTTAACTATGGCTACACCTTC.

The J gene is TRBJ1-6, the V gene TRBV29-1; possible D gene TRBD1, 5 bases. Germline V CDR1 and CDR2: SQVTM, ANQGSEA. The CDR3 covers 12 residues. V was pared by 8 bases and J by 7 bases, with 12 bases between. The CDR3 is CSPNSGNSPLHF. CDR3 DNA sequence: TGCAGCCCCAATTCAGGGAATTCACCCCTCCACTTT.

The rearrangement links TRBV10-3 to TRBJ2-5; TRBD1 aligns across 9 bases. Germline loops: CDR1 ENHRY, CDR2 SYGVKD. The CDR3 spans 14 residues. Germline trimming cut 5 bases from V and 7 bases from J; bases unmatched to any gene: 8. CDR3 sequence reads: CAISSQGALLTQYF. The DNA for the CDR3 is TGTGCCATCAGTTCACAGGGGGCCTTGTTGACCCAGTACTTC.